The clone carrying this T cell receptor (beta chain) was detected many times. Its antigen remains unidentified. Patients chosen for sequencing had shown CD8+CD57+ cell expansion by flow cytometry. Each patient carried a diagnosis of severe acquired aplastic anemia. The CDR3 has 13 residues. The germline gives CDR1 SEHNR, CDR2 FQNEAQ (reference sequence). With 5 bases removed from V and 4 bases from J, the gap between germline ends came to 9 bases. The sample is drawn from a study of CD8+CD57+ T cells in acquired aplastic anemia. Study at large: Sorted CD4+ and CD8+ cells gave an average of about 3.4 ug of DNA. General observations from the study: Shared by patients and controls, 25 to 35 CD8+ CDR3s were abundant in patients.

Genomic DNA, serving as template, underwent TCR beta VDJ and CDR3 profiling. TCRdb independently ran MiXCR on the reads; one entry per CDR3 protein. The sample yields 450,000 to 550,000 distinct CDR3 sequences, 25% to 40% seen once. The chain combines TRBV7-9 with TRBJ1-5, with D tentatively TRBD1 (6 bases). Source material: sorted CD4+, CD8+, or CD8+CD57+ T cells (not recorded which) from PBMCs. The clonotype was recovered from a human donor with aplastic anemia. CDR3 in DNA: TGTGCCAGCAGCCGGACAGAGAATCAGCCCCAGCATTTT. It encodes CASSRTENQPQHF.